This TCR beta chain comes out of a study of shared clonotypes between healthy human individuals (dated by TCRdb to about 2020). Regarding the research as a whole: Two women and a few men aged 18 to 49 years were included in the cohort. For each donor, three plates each were used for CD4 naive and CD4 memory, two plates were used for CD8 naive, and one plate was used for CD8 memory. To estimate repertoire size and how much clonotype sharing occurs between individuals, the study deeply sequenced the blood TCR repertoires of 5 or 6 healthy adults. To increase sequencing depth and limit assay-specific biases, TCR repertoire library preparation and sequencing were carried out by different laboratories using diverse techniques. Per donor, leukapheresis produced somewhere between about 0.9 and 9 billion PBMCs. What the study reported, not specific to this receptor: Pairwise subsampling indicated that sequencing depth was expected to affect the degree of clonotype sharing among donors. Even with the large sequencing depth, rarefaction of the sorted-subset datasets indicated that sequencing was incomplete. Compared with non-shared clonotypes, the clonotypes found in all four sorted-subset donors had higher generation probabilities. Sharing across a few donors was observed for around 4.8% of naive CD4, under 4% of naive CD8, about 2.5% of memory CD4, and roughly 0.4% of memory CD8 clonotypes. The small number of donors limited the genetic and exposure-history diversity represented. Only blood was sampled, and tissue TCR repertoires likely differ from those in blood. Naive subsets generally had larger estimated clonotype richness than memory subsets did.

Using the deep immunoSEQ assay, TCR CDR3 regions were amplified from genomic DNA by multiplex PCR. Extracted genomic DNA from each cell subset was spread evenly across all wells of several immunoSEQ 96-well plates, with each plate serving as a replicate. For sorted subsets, approximately 210 ng of genomic DNA, equivalent to tens of thousands of T cell genomes, went into each replicate PCR. The purified libraries were quantified using a Qubit 3.0 fluorometer, sized with a Bioanalyzer 2100, and then quantified again using the KAPA Library Quantification kit. Every immunoSEQ 96-well plate was sequenced on a separate single-read 150-cycle Illumina NextSeq 550 flow cell. The study's own analysis went as follows. Because the immunoSEQ output held only junctional sequences and lacked quality scores, the filtering could not match the filtering applied to full-length reads. To assign V/J genes and CDR3, sequences were annotated against IMGT germline references using PyIR, a Python wrapper for IgBLAST v1.9. Any read was removed if the V/J assignment was weak (E-value above 1e-6), the CDR3 was missing, or the read contained stop codons, out-of-frame junctions, or ambiguous translated residues. V3J clonotypes were defined by identical inferred V gene, J gene, and CDR3 amino acid sequence. Percentage overlap between repertoires was calculated by dividing the number of shared unique clonotypes by the size of the smaller repertoire. RTK rarefaction, the Chao1 estimator, and Recon v2.1 estimates of unobserved clonotypes were used to assess repertoire richness. Generation probabilities were computed with OLGA for all TCRbeta clonotypes obtained by the gDNA method from several donors. TCRdb mirrors the immuneACCESS table, restricted to in-frame sequences. Some clones are absent from its copies; in checked studies, under half trace to an unresolved V gene, and the reason for the others is unknown. V, J and clone size are those of that table, while D and trimming were read from the DNA. This sample lists around 1.5 million clones; approximately 98% were detected once. The ten largest clones capture about 0.42% of the sample.

According to the germline V gene, CDR1 reads KGHSH and CDR2 reads LQKENI. From the cysteine through the phenylalanine, the CDR3 covers 15 amino acids. Only CDR3 DNA is held: 45 bases, read in frame from base 1. V drops 2 bases and J drops 4 bases, leaving 14 bases in between. As regards this clone: No antigen is known for it. No base qualities exist here, and no much larger clone lies one base off it.

Healthy HIV-negative adults with no recently reported acute infections or vaccinations were included as donors. Only Caucasian adults living in Nashville, Tennessee, USA were represented among the donors. Magnetic negative selection was used to enrich CD4+ T cells, after which naive cells were positively selected on CD45RA and the negative fraction became the memory subset. Blood was collected by leukapheresis, and PBMCs were isolated by Ficoll-Histopaque density gradient centrifugation and then cryopreserved in liquid nitrogen vapor phase. Analytical flow cytometry was used to check the purity and quantity of each magnetically sorted T cell population. Genomic DNA was isolated from each sorted fraction and quantified by UV absorbance on a Nanodrop 2000c.

The receptor was derived from a man under 40 in good health. Sequenced input: naive CD4+ T cells sorted from blood. This sample's cell subset or site label indicates: CD45RA+ positively selected. The chain uses TRBV18 and TRBJ1-2, with the D gene not confidently named. Here the CDR3 is given as CASSPSSDVFYGYTF. Read as DNA, the sequence is TGTGCCAGCTCACCATCCTCGGACGTATTCTATGGCTACACCTTC. Extended through the reference TRBV18 and TRBJ1-2 proteins, this CDR3 yields the full variable domain: NAGVMQNPRHLVRRRGQEARLRCSPMKGHSHVYWYRQLPEEGLKFMVYLQKENIIDESGMPKERFSAEFPKEGPSILRIQQVVRGDSAAYFCASSPSSDVFYGYTFGSGTRLTVV.